Listed here are 23 T cell receptor beta chains from one sample, sequenced in a study of Graves' ophthalmopathy and Graves' hyperthyroidism listed by TCRdb under 2018. Sequencing took place on an Illumina HiSeq 2000. TCR beta CDR3 regions were amplified from RNA transcripts for repertoire sequencing. A first-round RT-PCR used HTBI primers with the Qiagen OneStep RT-PCR kit, followed by a second-round multiplex PCR, size selection and purification. Through fastp at Q25 and MiXCR, TCRdb rebuilt clones from the public reads, retaining in-frame beta chains. Identical CDR3 proteins give one entry, which carries the most common genes and DNA. For this sample there are a few hundred thousand distinct CDR3 sequences; approximately 37% appear just once. About 4% of the sample rests with the top ten. The sequenced sample consisted of peripheral blood or thyroid tissue (not recorded which). The receptors stem from an adult man with Graves' hyperthyroidism.

This clonotype was seen only a few times. The chain uses TRBV7-6 and TRBJ2-7; D may be TRBD1 or TRBD2 (5 bases each). The CDR3 covers 14 residues. Germline V gene sequence: CDR1 SGHVS, CDR2 FNYEAQ. Trimming removed 7 bases at V and 3 bases at J, with 16 bases between. The CDR3 protein is CASNSRGPGYEQYF. DNA of the CDR3: TGTGCCAGCAACTCGAGGGGCCCCGGCTACGAGCAGTACTTC.

This clonotype has at least ten counts. The rearrangement links TRBV29-1 to TRBJ1-1; possibly TRBD1 for D (6 bases). CDR1 is SQVTM, CDR2 ANQGSEA, per germline. The CDR3 runs to 12 residues. The germline V and J ends were trimmed by 1 base and 8 bases, with 11 bases remaining between them. Here the CDR3 DNA reads TGCAGCGTTGAAGGGCAGGGGCGAGAAGCTTTCTTT. This encodes CSVEGQGREAFF.

The genes are TRBV7-9 and TRBJ1-2; 10 nucleotides align to TRBD1. The germline gives CDR1 SEHNR, CDR2 FQNEAQ (reference sequence). CDR3 size: 14 residues. J was trimmed by 7 bases and V by 3 bases; bases with no gene match: 5. This CDR3 reads CASSFPGQGLGYTF. The DNA of the CDR3 is TGTGCCAGCAGCTTTCCGGGACAGGGGCTTGGCTACACCTTC.

The gene calls are TRBV19 and TRBJ2-6; D could derive from TRBD1 or TRBD2 (6 bases each). Germline V lookup: CDR1 LNHDA, CDR2 SQIVND (reference sequence). Trimming removed 4 bases from V and 0 bases from J, with 16 bases in between. The CDR3 loop spans 18 amino acids. CDR3 region: CASSTGGPSFSGANVLTF. The CDR3 DNA reads as TGTGCCAGTAGTACCGGGGGCCCATCCTTCTCTGGGGCCAACGTCCTGACTTTC.

The CDR3 coding sequence is TGTGCCAGCTCACCACAGGGACAGGGGATTCGGGGCTACACCTTC. It specifies CASSPQGQGIRGYTF. V and J are TRBV9 and TRBJ1-2, with 10 nucleotides matching TRBD1. Germline assignment: CDR1 SGDLS and CDR2 YYNGEE. With 7 bases clipped from V and 8 bases from J, the junction kept 14 bases outside the gene matches. The CDR3 loop spans 15 amino acids. The variable domain in full, with the rest retrieved from reference TRBV9 and TRBJ1-2, is DSGVTQTPKHLITATGQRVTLRCSPRSGDLSVYWYQQSLDQGLQFLIQYYNGEERAKGNILERFSAQQFPDLHSELNLSSLELGDSALYFCASSPQGQGIRGYTFGSGTRLTVV.

This clonotype showed up just once. The germline gene is not matched at one end of the junction; a read error may be the cause. The chain links TRBV20-1 to TRBJ1-5, with TRBD1 as a possible D gene (5 bases). The CDR3 consists of 15 residues. Germline V gene sequence: CDR1 DFQATT, CDR2 SNEGSKA (reference sequence). The DNA of the CDR3 is TGCAGCGCTAGTGGGACGCTCTCGGGCAATCAGCCCCAGCATTTT. This gives the protein CSASGTLSGNQPQHF.

This clonotype was seen repeatedly, ten times or more. The chain combines TRBV3-1 with TRBJ1-2; D may be TRBD1 (5 bases). CDR1 and CDR2 (germline): LGHDT, YNNKEL (reference sequence). The CDR3 covers 16 residues. Between the trimmed V and J ends, which lost 0 bases and 0 bases, there was a span of 11 bases. The CDR3 nucleotides read TGTGCCAGCAGCCAAGAGGGGACGGATGCTAACTATGGCTACACCTTC. Residues: CASSQEGTDANYGYTF.

The table lists this clonotype with many counts. The J gene is TRBJ2-6, the V gene TRBV10-3; D uncertain. The CDR3 consists of 15 residues. V was shortened by 2 bases and J by 0 bases, with 5 bases between the two germline ends. Germline V gene sequence: CDR1 ENHRY, CDR2 SYGVKD. The CDR3 DNA reads TGTGCCATCAGTGAGCAACCCTCTGGGGCCAACGTCCTGACTTTC. Translating gives CAISEQPSGANVLTF.

The chain is built from TRBV9 and TRBJ2-2; 9 bases agree with TRBD2. This CDR3 is 17 amino acids long. V was clipped by 7 bases and J by 2 bases; unmatched bases: 12. The germline V gene encodes CDR1 SGDLS and CDR2 YYNGEE. This CDR3 reads CASSPSSGRRNTGELFF. The CDR3 DNA follows: TGTGCCAGCTCACCAAGTAGCGGGAGACGTAACACCGGGGAGCTGTTTTTT.

Notes on this clonotype: It may be a read error: a sequence one base away is much more abundant. The genes are TRBV14 and TRBJ1-3; unclear D gene. The CDR3 runs 14 residues. Germline CDR1 and CDR2: SGHDN and FVKESK. DNA for the CDR3: TGTGCCAACAGCCCAAGGATTCTCGGAGACACCATATATTTT. This sequence encodes CANSPRILGDTIYF.

This clonotype occurred once. The genes are TRBV29-1 and TRBJ1-5; possible D gene TRBD1, 5 bases. Per the germline V gene, CDR1 is SQVTM and CDR2 is ANQGSEA. CDR3 length: 13 residues. Trimming pared 7 bases from V and 6 bases from J, leaving 16 bases between. The CDR3 is CSAGPGTGQPQHF. CDR3 in DNA: TGCAGCGCAGGTCCGGGGACGGGTCAGCCCCAGCATTTT.

This clonotype has a count of ten or more. This chain uses TRBV9 with TRBJ1-3, with 8 positions matching TRBD1. This CDR3 is 16 amino acids long. Looked up from germline, CDR1 is SGDLS and CDR2 is YYNGEE. The junction had 5 bases not matched to a gene; V was cut back by 3 bases and J by 0 bases. The CDR3 coding sequence is TGTGCCAGCAGCGAGACAGGGGCCAACTCTGGAAACACCATATATTTT. Protein: CASSETGANSGNTIYF. The full variable domain, completed using reference TRBV9 and TRBJ1-3, is DSGVTQTPKHLITATGQRVTLRCSPRSGDLSVYWYQQSLDQGLQFLIQYYNGEERAKGNILERFSAQQFPDLHSELNLSSLELGDSALYFCASSETGANSGNTIYFGEGSWLTVV.

The rearrangement links TRBV30 to TRBJ2-7; TRBD1 matches at 9 bases. This CDR3 is 14 amino acids long. V lost 3 bases, J lost 5 bases, and 8 bases stayed unmatched. Germline loops: CDR1 GTSNPN, CDR2 SVGIG (reference sequence). The CDR3 sequence is CAWRKQGAGDEQYF. CDR3 in DNA: TGTGCCTGGAGGAAACAGGGGGCGGGCGACGAGCAGTACTTC.

This clonotype showed up just a few times. J is TRBJ2-7 and V is TRBV15; 9 bases fit TRBD1. V gave up 6 bases and J gave up 5 bases; unmatched junction bases: 2. Germline V gene lookup returns CDR1 LNHNV and CDR2 YYDKDF (reference sequence). This CDR3 is built from 12 residues. The CDR3: CATRGTGHEQYF. The CDR3 DNA reads TGTGCCACCAGGGGGACAGGGCACGAGCAGTACTTC.

A few counts support this clonotype. V gene TRBV12-3 or TRBV12-4 combines with J gene TRBJ2-2; D is unresolved. CDR3 length: 16 amino acids. V shed 5 bases and J shed 0 bases, with 13 bases lying between them. In DNA form, the CDR3 reads TGTGCCAGCAGTCCCGGGCCAACCACGAACACCGGGGAGCTGTTTTTT. It codes for CASSPGPTTNTGELFF.

The chain uses TRBV25-1 and TRBJ2-1; D is possibly TRBD2 (5 bases). V was pared by 2 bases and J by 2 bases, with 13 bases between. The CDR3 covers 16 residues. From germline, CDR1 is MGHDK and CDR2 SYGVNS. The CDR3 spells CASSERKADPYNEQFF. The CDR3, as DNA: TGTGCCAGCAGTGAACGCAAAGCGGATCCCTACAATGAGCAGTTCTTC.

The table lists this clonotype with many counts. The rearrangement joins TRBV6-5 to TRBJ1-1; 7 bases agree with TRBD1. Losses at the gene ends were 6 bases for V and 1 base for J; bases not matched to a gene: 5. CDR3 size: 14 residues. Germline V gives CDR1 MNHEY, CDR2 SVGAGI. The CDR3 protein is CASRRGTANTEAFF. CDR3 coding DNA: TGTGCCAGCAGAAGAGGGACAGCGAACACTGAAGCTTTCTTT.

The chain carries TRBV7-8 and TRBJ2-7; D not certain. Trimming took 0 bases from V and 3 from J, leaving 9 bases between them. CDR1 and CDR2 from the germline V gene are SGHVS and FQNEAQ. The CDR3 covers 14 residues. CDR3 protein: CASSLALEDYEQYF. CDR3 in DNA: TGTGCCAGCAGCTTAGCGCTAGAGGACTACGAGCAGTACTTC.

This clonotype showed up just a few times. The chain carries TRBV6-1 and TRBJ2-7, with TRBD2 identical over 12 bases. The CDR3 sequence is 16 residues long. With 3 bases clipped from V and 3 bases from J, the junction kept 6 bases outside the gene matches. The V gene's germline CDR1 is MNHNS and CDR2 SASEGT. The CDR3: CASSDYLAGGRYEQYF. In DNA, the CDR3 is TGTGCCAGCAGTGACTATCTAGCGGGGGGGCGCTACGAGCAGTACTTC.

This clonotype was found a few times. The chain joins TRBV5-5 to TRBJ2-7; perhaps TRBD1 as D (6 bases). Germline V gene data show CDR1 as SGHKS and CDR2 as YYEKEE (reference sequence). Trimming removed 1 base at V and 2 bases at J, with 10 bases between. This CDR3 comprises 14 residues. CDR3 sequence (DNA): TGTGCCAGCAGCTTGAAGGGGGTCCCCTACGAGCAGTACTTC. This translates into CASSLKGVPYEQYF.

A remark on this clonotype: Given a much more abundant clone one base away, this may be a read error. V gene TRBV7-9 combines with J gene TRBJ1-1; D gene uncertain. Germline lookup yields CDR1 SEHNR and CDR2 FQNEAQ (reference sequence). There are 12 residues in the CDR3. The CDR3 bases are TGTGCCAGCAGCTTGGCCAGTTCTCAAGCTCTCTTT. It encodes CASSLASSQALF.

Many counts were recorded for this clonotype. The chain has TRBV20-1 and TRBJ1-5; the D gene is possibly TRBD1 (5 bases). CDR1 is DFQATT and CDR2 is SNEGSKA in the germline V gene (reference sequence). This CDR3 has 14 amino acids. V was trimmed by 1 base and J by 4 bases, leaving 11 bases between them. The CDR3 region has the DNA TGCAGTGCTAGAGTCGGACATCTTAATCAGCCCCAGCATTTT. This translates into CSARVGHLNQPQHF.

This clonotype was counted many times. The CDR3 DNA reads TGTGCCACCCAGGACTCGAACACTGAAGCTTTCTTT. Encoded protein: CATQDSNTEAFF. This chain uses TRBV2 with TRBJ1-1; D is uncertain. CDR1 and CDR2 (germline): SNHLY, FYNNEI. The CDR3 is made up of 12 amino acids. V was trimmed by 10 bases and J by 1 base, leaving 10 bases between them. The full variable domain, in which reference TRBV2 and TRBJ1-1 provide the parts outside the CDR3, is EPEVTQTPSHQVTQMGQEVILRCVPISNHLYFYWYRQILGQKVEFLVSFYNNEISEKSEIFDDQFSVERPDGSNFTLKIRSTKLEDSAMYFCATQDSNTEAFFGQGTRLTVV.